Below, 9 T cell receptor beta chains from the same sample are listed, as sequenced in a study of blood T cell repertoires in COVID-19. Assay used: immunoSEQ multiplex PCR; TCRdb lists only in-frame clones, some missing. The sample lists under 350,000 clones, over 75% occurring once. What was sequenced was peripheral blood. The receptors come from a woman aged 25 to 45 with COVID-19, enrolled during active disease.

The CDR3 nucleotides read TGCGCCAGCAGCCAAGGGCTAGCGGGAACTTACAATGAGCAGTTCTTC. It yields the protein CASSQGLAGTYNEQFF. The chain uses TRBV4-1 and TRBJ2-1; 9 bases fit TRBD2. Trimming removed 1 base from V and 4 bases from J; junction bases left unmatched: 5. This CDR3 is 16 amino acids long. The germline CDR1 and CDR2 sequences are MGHRA and YSYEKL.

The genes are TRBV6-5 and TRBJ1-5; the D gene is possibly TRBD1 (6 bases). This CDR3 has 14 residues. Germline V gene data show CDR1 as MNHEY and CDR2 as SVGAGI. The germline V and J ends were trimmed by 6 bases and 4 bases, with 13 bases remaining between them. CDR3 amino acids: CASRQGNTNQPQHF. CDR3 nucleotides: TGTGCCAGCAGACAGGGAAATACGAATCAGCCCCAGCATTTT.

The chain links TRBV6-5 to TRBJ1-4, with D unclear. The germline V gene encodes CDR1 MNHEY and CDR2 SVGAGI. V shed 7 bases and J shed 7 bases, with 19 bases lying between them. The CDR3 has 15 amino acids. CDR3 nucleotides: TGTGCCAGCAACCCGGGGTACGGACTGAGTGAAAAACTGTTTTTT. This translates into CASNPGYGLSEKLFF.

The V and J genes are TRBV28 and TRBJ2-5; 12 bases are a match to TRBD1. Trimming at V came to 6 bases and at J to 4 bases, leaving 9 bases not matched to a gene. Germline loops: CDR1 MDHEN, CDR2 SYDVKM. The CDR3 contains 16 residues. The CDR3, as DNA: TGTGCCAGCAGAACCGGGACAGGGGGCATGTCAGAGACCCAGTACTTC. Encoded protein: CASRTGTGGMSETQYF. The whole variable domain, filled in from reference TRBV28 and TRBJ2-5, reads DVKVTQSSRYLVKRTGEKVFLECVQDMDHENMFWYRQDPGLGLRLIYFSYDVKMKEKGDIPEGYSVSREKKERFSLILESASTNQTSMYLCASRTGTGGMSETQYFGPGTRLLVL.

This clone appeared a few times. The V and J genes are TRBV6-4 and TRBJ2-3; TRBD1 matches 10 bases. Germline-derived CDR1 and CDR2 are MRHNA and SNTAGT. CDR3 length: 15 amino acids. J was trimmed by 1 base and V by 8 bases; bases with no gene match: 6. This CDR3 reads CASATGTGGTDTQYF. Written as DNA, the CDR3 is TGTGCCAGCGCCACCGGGACAGGGGGCACAGATACGCAGTATTTT.

The chain carries TRBV18 and TRBJ2-1; 12 bases are shared with TRBD2. With 2 bases clipped from V and 1 base from J, the junction kept 12 bases outside the gene matches. The CDR3 contains 20 residues. CDR1 is KGHSH, CDR2 LQKENI, per germline. DNA for the CDR3: TGTGCCAGCTCACCAAGGGAGCTAGCGGGAGGGCCTAAATCCTACAATGAGCAGTTCTTC. It yields the protein CASSPRELAGGPKSYNEQFF.

This chain links TRBV2 with TRBJ2-6; a possible D gene is TRBD2 (6 bases). V was trimmed by 6 bases and J by 0 bases, leaving 27 bases between them. Germline V lookup: CDR1 SNHLY, CDR2 FYNNEI. CDR3 length equals 21 residues. The CDR3 here is CASSDPEGRGHSSSGANVLTF. Here the CDR3 DNA reads TGTGCCAGCAGCGACCCGGAGGGGAGAGGGCACAGCTCCTCTGGGGCCAACGTCCTGACTTTC.

As to this clone: A read error may account for a junction end that differs from germline. This chain joins TRBV24-1 and TRBJ2-2; possibly TRBD1 for D (6 bases). The CDR3 contains 16 residues. Germline CDR1 KGHDR, CDR2 SFDVKD. CDR3 bases: TGTGCCGCCAGTGATTTTCGGGACATGAACACCGGGGAGCTGTTTTTT. This codes for CAASDFRDMNTGELFF.

V and J are TRBV30 and TRBJ1-5; unclear D gene. The ends were cut back, 2 bases at V and 4 bases at J, with 12 bases in the middle. Germline V gives CDR1 GTSNPN, CDR2 SVGIG (reference sequence). The CDR3 consists of 14 residues. This CDR3 reads CAWSLGSKNQPQHF. The CDR3 nucleotides read TGTGCCTGGAGTCTCGGGAGTAAGAATCAGCCCCAGCATTTT.